Following are 32 T cell receptor beta chains from one sample sequenced in a study of OX40 agonist ivuxolimab in advanced cancers. Repertoires were generated with immunoSEQ multiplex PCR, while TCRdb's copy carries only in-frame clones and drops some. The table includes 65,000 to 95,000 clones, about 86% detected once. The starting material was CD4+ or CD8+ T cells sorted from blood, obtained in a trial of the OX40 agonist ivuxolimab. The receptors shown here come from an adult with an advanced solid tumor such as melanoma, head and neck, liver or kidney cancer.

The chain employs TRBV9 and TRBJ2-2, with 8 positions matching TRBD2. From germline, CDR1 is SGDLS and CDR2 YYNGEE. Germline trimming cut 0 bases from V and 4 bases from J; bases unmatched to any gene: 5. The CDR3 runs 16 residues. In DNA form, the CDR3 reads TGTGCCAGCAGCGTAGATGGCGGGAGGTTCACCGGGGAGCTGTTTTTT. Translation: CASSVDGGRFTGELFF.

This chain connects TRBV4-2 to TRBJ2-5; the match to TRBD2 covers 10 bases. Germline CDR1 reads LGHNA; CDR2 reads YNFKEQ. Losses at the gene ends were 4 bases for V and 4 bases for J; bases not matched to a gene: 12. The CDR3 runs to 17 residues. The CDR3 loop is CASSPLAGGGGGETQYF. The CDR3 nucleotides read TGTGCCAGCAGCCCCTTAGCGGGAGGAGGTGGCGGAGAGACCCAGTACTTC.

This rearrangement joins TRBV7-3 to TRBJ2-5; D is perhaps TRBD2 (5 bases). This CDR3 comprises 15 residues. Trimming removed 2 bases at V and 4 bases at J, with 14 bases between. Germline CDR1 SGHTA, CDR2 FQGTGA. This CDR3 is CASSLEGSSGETQYF. The CDR3 DNA is TGTGCCAGCAGCTTAGAGGGCTCGTCCGGAGAGACCCAGTACTTC.

This chain joins TRBV30 and TRBJ2-5; TRBD1 matches at 7 bases. J gave up 1 base and V 5 bases, and 7 bases lay outside the gene matches. The CDR3 has 14 amino acids. Germline values: CDR1 GTSNPN, CDR2 SVGIG (reference sequence). CDR3 sequence reads: CAWGSPGGQETQYF. As DNA, the CDR3 is TGTGCCTGGGGATCACCAGGGGGCCAAGAGACCCAGTACTTC.

V gene TRBV30 combines with J gene TRBJ1-5; possible D gene TRBD1, 6 bases. This CDR3 has 17 amino acids. Germline V gene lookup returns CDR1 GTSNPN and CDR2 SVGIG (reference sequence). Trimming removed 0 bases from V and 0 bases from J, with 15 bases in between. The CDR3 spells CAWSVQGEGYSNQPQHF. The CDR3 DNA reads as TGTGCCTGGAGTGTACAGGGAGAGGGTTATAGCAATCAGCCCCAGCATTTT.

The chain couples TRBV30 to TRBJ2-1; 7 bases fit TRBD1. The CDR3 has 15 residues. V lost 4 bases to trimming and J lost 5 bases; unmatched junction nucleotides: 11. CDR1 is GTSNPN, CDR2 SVGIG, per germline (reference sequence). The CDR3 loop reads CAWTFGTVRHNEQFF. CDR3 sequence (DNA): TGTGCCTGGACTTTCGGGACAGTGAGACACAATGAGCAGTTCTTC.

This clone was observed a single time. V and J are TRBV5-4 and TRBJ2-7; 10 bases fit TRBD2. The CDR3 spans 14 residues. Trimming removed 4 bases from V and 7 bases from J; junction bases left unmatched: 8. Germline V gene sequence: CDR1 SGHNT, CDR2 YYREEE (reference sequence). CDR3 DNA sequence: TGTGCCAGCAGCGTAGCGGGGGGACCTCCGGAGCAGTACTTC. Protein sequence: CASSVAGGPPEQYF.

The chain employs TRBV7-9 and TRBJ1-2; 7 bases agree with TRBD1. With 5 bases clipped from V and 1 base from J, the junction kept 7 bases outside the gene matches. Germline V gene lookup returns CDR1 SEHNR and CDR2 FQNEAQ (reference sequence). The CDR3 contains 15 residues. The CDR3, as DNA: TGTGCCAGCAGCCCCAGGGGGACCTTTAACTATGGCTACACCTTC. This gives the protein CASSPRGTFNYGYTF.

V is TRBV7-2 and J is TRBJ2-7; D is unresolved. Germline assignment: CDR1 SGHTA and CDR2 FQGNSA. V was clipped by 1 base and J by 6 bases, with 4 bases between them. There are 11 residues in the CDR3. The DNA of the CDR3 is TGTGCCAGCAGCTTAGTGGGCGAGCAGTACTTC. It translates to CASSLVGEQYF.

This chain links TRBV30 with TRBJ2-3; D is undetermined. Trimming removed 6 bases from V and 2 bases from J, with 12 bases in between. Germline lookup yields CDR1 GTSNPN and CDR2 SVGIG (reference sequence). The CDR3 length is 13 residues. This CDR3 is CACYTKDTDTQYF. CDR3 in DNA: TGTGCCTGCTATACAAAGGACACAGATACGCAGTATTTT.

The count of this clone is one. The chain recombines TRBV11-3 with TRBJ2-3, with TRBD2 identical over 7 bases. The CDR3 extends over 15 amino acids. V was pared by 3 bases and J by 2 bases, with 5 bases of the junction left unmatched. Germline V CDR1 and CDR2: SGHNT, YENEEA. For the CDR3, the DNA is TGTGCCAGCAGCTTCGGCGGGAGTAACACAGATACGCAGTATTTT. Protein product: CASSFGGSNTDTQYF. The complete variable domain, with remaining parts taken from reference TRBV11-3 and TRBJ2-3, reads EAGVVQSPRYKIIEKKQPVAFWCNPISGHNTLYWYLQNLGQGPELLIRYENEEAVDDSQLPKDRFSAERLKGVDSTLKIQPAELGDSAVYLCASSFGGSNTDTQYFGPGTRLTVL.

This clone showed up just a few times. The chain has TRBV27 and TRBJ1-1; a possible D gene is TRBD1 (5 bases). The ends were cut back, 6 bases at V and 0 bases at J, with 11 bases in the middle. Germline V lookup: CDR1 MNHEY, CDR2 SMNVEV (reference sequence). This CDR3 is 14 amino acids long. In DNA form, the CDR3 reads TGTGCCAGCAGATTAACGGACATGAACACTGAAGCTTTCTTT. This sequence encodes CASRLTDMNTEAFF.

This clone is a singleton in its sample. V gene TRBV7-2 combines with J gene TRBJ2-7, with 8 bases lining up with TRBD1. Looked up from germline, CDR1 is SGHTA and CDR2 is FQGNSA. V was pared by 5 bases and J by 7 bases, with 7 bases of the junction left unmatched. This CDR3 comprises 13 residues. The CDR3 loop reads CASSPRTGKEQYF. The CDR3 DNA sequence: TGTGCCAGCAGCCCCCGGACAGGGAAAGAGCAGTACTTC.

The chain uses TRBV15 and TRBJ1-4, with D perhaps matching TRBD1 (5 bases). Germline CDR1 and CDR2: LNHNV and YYDKDF (reference sequence). Trimming took 0 bases from V and 7 from J, leaving 18 bases between them. The length of the CDR3 is 17 residues. This CDR3 is CATSRDLNWGGREKLFF. The CDR3 DNA reads TGTGCCACCAGCAGAGATCTAAATTGGGGCGGGCGTGAAAAACTGTTTTTT.

The chain links TRBV4-3 to TRBJ2-6; 11 positions match TRBD1. The CDR3 loop spans 19 amino acids. Germline V gene sequence: CDR1 LGHNA, CDR2 YSLEER. J gave up 3 bases and V 0 bases, and 7 bases lay outside the gene matches. The CDR3 sequence is CASSQEAGQGALGANVLTF. In DNA form, the CDR3 reads TGCGCCAGCAGCCAAGAGGCCGGACAGGGGGCACTTGGGGCCAACGTCCTGACTTTC.

With respect to this clone: Germline and junction disagree at one end, which may indicate a read error. V is TRBV6-1 and J is TRBJ1-6; D is ambiguous. The CDR3 is 12 residues long. CDR1 is MNHNS, CDR2 SASEGT, per germline. CDR3 nucleotide sequence: TGTGCCAGCAGTGATAGCCCCTCAACCCTGCACTTT. Translated, it gives CASSDSPSTLHF.

The chain carries TRBV28 and TRBJ1-5; 7 bases align to TRBD1. Per germline, CDR1 MDHEN and CDR2 SYDVKM. V was pared by 5 bases and J by 7 bases, with 8 bases of the junction left unmatched. The length of the CDR3 is 14 residues. The CDR3 DNA is TGTGCCAGCAGTCCGACAGACAGGGTGCAGCCCCAGCATTTT. Amino acid sequence: CASSPTDRVQPQHF.

The table lists this clone with a few counts. The genes are TRBV30 and TRBJ1-2, with 7 nucleotides matching TRBD1. Germline assignment: CDR1 GTSNPN and CDR2 SVGIG (reference sequence). V was pared by 7 bases and J by 5 bases, with 10 bases of the junction left unmatched. The CDR3 extends over 13 amino acids. CDR3 residues: CASNRDSPYGYTF. In DNA form, the CDR3 reads TGTGCCTCGAACCGGGACAGCCCATATGGCTACACCTTC.

The chain joins TRBV6-5 to TRBJ2-5; a possible D gene is TRBD2 (6 bases). Trimming stripped 2 bases from V and 2 bases from J, with 9 bases between. Germline values: CDR1 MNHEY, CDR2 SVGAGI. The CDR3 contains 14 residues. The CDR3 region has the DNA TGTGCCAGCAGTTACCCCGGGGGTCAAGAGACCCAGTACTTC. This encodes CASSYPGGQETQYF.

The chain couples TRBV5-6 to TRBJ1-4; 10 nucleotides match TRBD1. The CDR3 has 16 residues. Germline CDR1 is SGHDT and CDR2 is YYEEEE. The J segment lost 4 bases and the V segment lost 3 bases, leaving 6 bases of the junction unmatched. The DNA of the CDR3 is TGTGCCAGCAGCTCCGGGACAGGGGTGGGTAATGAAAAACTGTTTTTT. Translated, it gives CASSSGTGVGNEKLFF.

The chain couples TRBV19 to TRBJ1-3; D gene ambiguous. Germline-derived CDR1 and CDR2 are LNHDA and SQIVND (reference sequence). The CDR3 consists of 14 residues. Deletions cut 5 bases from V and 2 bases from J, with 10 bases between. CDR3 nucleotide sequence: TGTGCCAGTAGTCCGTCCAGTGCTGGAAACACCATATATTTT. Translation gives CASSPSSAGNTIYF. The variable domain in full, with the rest retrieved from reference TRBV19 and TRBJ1-3, is DGGITQSPKYLFRKEGQNVTLSCEQNLNHDAMYWYRQDPGQGLRLIYYSQIVNDFQKGDIAEGYSVSREKKESFPLTVTSAQKNPTAFYLCASSPSSAGNTIYFGEGSWLTVV.

The chain is built from TRBV5-1 and TRBJ1-1, with D possibly matching TRBD1 (5 bases). CDR3 length: 13 residues. Trimming shortened V by 4 bases and J by 9 bases, and 16 bases separated the two germline ends. CDR1 SGHRS and CDR2 YFSETQ come from the germline V gene. The CDR3 coding sequence is TGCGCCAGCAGCCAGGGACGCCAGCTCAAAGCTTTCTTT. It encodes CASSQGRQLKAFF.

The genes are TRBV7-9 and TRBJ2-2, with TRBD2 identical over 7 bases. The CDR3 loop spans 14 amino acids. Per the germline V gene, CDR1 is SEHNR and CDR2 is FQNEAQ (reference sequence). V lost 0 bases, J lost 7 bases, and 2 bases stayed unmatched. CDR3 sequence (DNA): TGTGCCAGCAGCTTAGCGGGAGGGGTCGGGGAGCTGTTTTTT. Protein product: CASSLAGGVGELFF.

The gene calls are TRBV19 and TRBJ1-1; D unresolved. V lost 3 bases and J 7 bases, leaving 9 bases between the germline ends. This CDR3 comprises 12 residues. Germline V gene lookup returns CDR1 LNHDA and CDR2 SQIVND (reference sequence). The CDR3 coding sequence is TGTGCCAGTAGTATGGCCAGCGGTGAAGCTTTCTTT. Translating it yields CASSMASGEAFF. The variable domain in full, with the rest retrieved from reference TRBV19 and TRBJ1-1, is DGGITQSPKYLFRKEGQNVTLSCEQNLNHDAMYWYRQDPGQGLRLIYYSQIVNDFQKGDIAEGYSVSREKKESFPLTVTSAQKNPTAFYLCASSMASGEAFFGQGTRLTVV.

The chain recombines TRBV5-4 with TRBJ1-1, with 7 bases aligning to TRBD1. The CDR3 contains 16 residues. Germline trimming cut 4 bases from V and 0 bases from J; bases unmatched to any gene: 9. Germline CDR1 reads SGHNT; CDR2 reads YYREEE (reference sequence). The CDR3 spells CASSLPRGGMNTEAFF. As DNA, the CDR3 is TGTGCCAGCAGCCTCCCCAGGGGGGGCATGAACACTGAAGCTTTCTTT.

The chain combines TRBV6-6 with TRBJ1-1, with D perhaps matching TRBD1 (5 bases). The CDR3 is 13 amino acids. Trimming stripped 4 bases from V and 1 base from J, with 7 bases between. Germline assignment: CDR1 MNHNY and CDR2 SVGAGI (reference sequence). The CDR3 DNA follows: TGTGCCAGCAGTTTACAGGAGAACACTGAAGCTTTCTTT. The encoded protein is CASSLQENTEAFF.

As DNA, the CDR3 is TGTGCCAGCAGCCAAGGCGGGACAGGGGTCTATGGCTACACCTTC. Translating it yields CASSQGGTGVYGYTF. The gene calls are TRBV4-2 and TRBJ1-2; 10 bases match TRBD1. Germline V gene sequence: CDR1 LGHNA, CDR2 YNFKEQ. The CDR3 length is 15 residues. V was pared by 1 base and J by 4 bases, with 3 bases of the junction left unmatched.

The chain is built from TRBV12-5 and TRBJ2-6, with D unresolved. V lost 5 bases and J 0 bases, leaving 5 bases between the germline ends. Germline V lookup: CDR1 LGHNT, CDR2 FRNRAP. The CDR3 sequence is 14 residues long. The CDR3 region is CASGRPSGANVLTF. The CDR3 region has the DNA TGTGCTAGTGGTCGTCCCTCTGGGGCCAACGTCCTGACTTTC.

Regarding this clone: The same CDR3 can be traced to other DNA sequences in this sample. The chain combines TRBV28 with TRBJ2-7, with 8 bases fitting TRBD1. This CDR3 has 15 amino acids. V dropped 2 bases and J dropped 2; count of bases not matched to a gene: 5. Germline CDR1 reads MDHEN; CDR2 reads SYDVKM. The CDR3 sequence: CASSLAGTGTYEQYF. CDR3 nucleotide sequence: TGTGCCAGCAGTTTAGCCGGGACAGGAACCTACGAGCAGTACTTC.

V and J are TRBV6-1 and TRBJ2-7, with D perhaps assigned TRBD1 or TRBD2 (5 bases each). The V gene lost 6 bases and the J gene lost 0 bases, with 12 bases spanning the gap. This CDR3 has 14 amino acids. Germline CDR1 MNHNS, CDR2 SASEGT. Written as DNA, the CDR3 is TGTGCCAGCAGGGCCGGGACGAACTCCTACGAGCAGTACTTC. Its protein is CASRAGTNSYEQYF.

This sequence joins TRBV5-6 and TRBJ2-7, with TRBD1 matching 7 bases. The V segment lost 6 bases and the J segment 3 bases; nucleotides outside the gene matches: 9. The CDR3 is made up of 14 amino acids. Germline V gene data show CDR1 as SGHDT and CDR2 as YYEEEE. CDR3 coding DNA: TGTGCCAGCATCAGACAGGGAACTTTCTACGAGCAGTACTTC. This translates into CASIRQGTFYEQYF.

The genes are TRBV10-3 and TRBJ2-5; no firm D call. The CDR3 contains 12 residues. With 0 bases removed from V and 5 bases from J, the gap between germline ends came to 4 bases. CDR1 is ENHRY and CDR2 is SYGVKD in the germline V gene. CDR3 amino acids: CAISESVETQYF. The DNA of the CDR3 is TGTGCCATCAGTGAGTCGGTGGAGACCCAGTACTTC.